A single sample gave rise to the 29 T cell receptor beta chains below, sequenced in a study of lymphopenia after photon versus proton radiotherapy. The assay was immunoSEQ multiplex PCR, and TCRdb's table has in-frame clones only and misses some. In the table there are roughly 63,000 clones, 65% to 85% of which are singletons. The sequences come from peripheral blood, collected from a patient treated with proton-based radiotherapy. The receptors were gathered from a man in his 60s with pancreatic cancer.

CDR3 DNA sequence: TGTGCCAGCAGCTCCGGGGTGGAACAGTACTTC. Translated: CASSSGVEQYF. The V gene is TRBV7-2, the J gene TRBJ2-7; tentatively, D is TRBD2 (5 bases). Trimming shortened V by 4 bases and J by 10 bases, and 11 bases separated the two germline ends. The CDR3 runs to 11 residues. Germline V gene sequence: CDR1 SGHTA, CDR2 FQGNSA.

J is TRBJ1-6 and V is TRBV7-2, with D perhaps TRBD1 (6 bases). The CDR3 is 16 residues long. Trimming shortened V by 6 bases and J by 9 bases, and 21 bases separated the two germline ends. Looked up from germline, CDR1 is SGHTA and CDR2 is FQGNSA. CDR3 residues: CASRPNREQKSSPLHF. The CDR3, as DNA: TGTGCCAGCAGACCTAACAGGGAACAAAAGTCTTCACCCCTCCACTTT.

This chain joins TRBV6-6 and TRBJ2-5, with 9 nucleotides matching TRBD1. CDR1 and CDR2 from the germline V gene are MNHNY and SVGAGI (reference sequence). The CDR3 totals 15 residues. After removal of 2 bases from V and 5 bases from J, the junction contained 6 bases not matched to a gene. CDR3 sequence: CASSYPKQGAETQYF. The CDR3 DNA follows: TGTGCCAGCAGTTACCCTAAACAGGGGGCGGAGACCCAGTACTTC.

J is TRBJ2-1 and V is TRBV6-4, with 8 positions matching TRBD2. Trimming took 6 bases from V and 3 from J; bases not matched to a gene: 10. This CDR3 contains 16 residues. Germline-derived CDR1 and CDR2 are MRHNA and SNTAGT. The DNA of the CDR3 is TGTGCCAGCAGCGTGAGAGCGGGAGAGGGCTACAATGAGCAGTTCTTC. Encoded protein: CASSVRAGEGYNEQFF.

The chain is built from TRBV6-1 and TRBJ1-4; TRBD1 aligns across 8 bases. Germline V lookup: CDR1 MNHNS, CDR2 SASEGT. J lost 6 bases, V lost 4 bases, and 10 bases had no gene match. This CDR3 is 16 amino acids long. Here the CDR3 DNA reads TGTGCCAGCAGTGCAGACAGGGGATCGGTTTATGAAAAACTGTTTTTT. It codes for CASSADRGSVYEKLFF.

The chain employs TRBV18 and TRBJ1-1; 9 bases fit TRBD1. V lost 2 bases and J lost 0; bases outside the gene matches: 1. The CDR3 is 15 amino acids. The germline V gene encodes CDR1 KGHSH and CDR2 LQKENI. CDR3 residues: CASSPRTGVNTEAFF. The CDR3 DNA reads as TGTGCCAGCTCACCAAGGACAGGGGTGAACACTGAAGCTTTCTTT.

V is TRBV6-1 and J is TRBJ1-5, with a tentative D call TRBD1 (5 bases). The CDR3 runs 13 residues. CDR1 and CDR2 (germline): MNHNS, SASEGT. Trimming cost V 8 bases and J 3 bases, with 11 bases left between them. DNA of the CDR3: TGTGCCAGCTCCGAGGGGATCAATCAGCCCCAGCATTTT. Amino acids: CASSEGINQPQHF.

The genes are TRBV4-1 and TRBJ2-1; D is perhaps TRBD2 (5 bases). The CDR3 is 16 amino acids. Germline-derived CDR1 and CDR2 are MGHRA and YSYEKL. V was pared by 2 bases and J by 8 bases, with 19 bases between. The CDR3 region has the DNA TGCGCCAGCAGCCAAATTAATGTACTAGTTTCCGATGAGCAGTTCTTC. As protein: CASSQINVLVSDEQFF.

The V gene is TRBV27, the J gene TRBJ2-5; 7 bases align to TRBD1. This CDR3 has 14 residues. V shed 6 bases, J shed 1 base, and the junction held 5 bases outside the gene matches. CDR1 and CDR2 from the germline V gene are MNHEY and SMNVEV (reference sequence). CDR3 loop: CASRRGQVQETQYF. DNA of the CDR3: TGTGCCAGCAGGAGAGGACAGGTCCAAGAGACCCAGTACTTC.

The V call is TRBV19, the J call TRBJ1-5, with D perhaps TRBD1 (5 bases). The germline V gene encodes CDR1 LNHDA and CDR2 SQIVND (reference sequence). V was trimmed by 1 base and J by 4 bases, leaving 5 bases between them. CDR3 length equals 13 residues. CDR3 nucleotides: TGTGCCAGTAGTATAGGGGGGAATCAGCCCCAGCATTTT. This sequence encodes CASSIGGNQPQHF.

This clone was detected once. V gene TRBV6-1 combines with J gene TRBJ1-1; D is ambiguous. The CDR3 has 11 residues. Germline V gene lookup returns CDR1 MNHNS and CDR2 SASEGT. Trimming cost V 3 bases and J 4 bases, with 3 bases left between them. The CDR3 bases are TGTGCCAGCAGTGACCTCACTGAAGCTTTCTTT. It yields the protein CASSDLTEAFF.

This chain connects TRBV27 to TRBJ2-2, with 9 nucleotides matching TRBD1. In germline, CDR1 is MNHEY, CDR2 SMNVEV (reference sequence). There are 15 residues in the CDR3. The junction had 5 bases not matched to a gene; V was cut back by 4 bases and J by 5 bases. The CDR3 here is CASSYRGRGTGELFF. The CDR3 DNA reads as TGTGCCAGCAGTTACAGGGGGCGAGGAACCGGGGAGCTGTTTTTT.

This rearrangement joins TRBV6-1 to TRBJ1-1; 8 bases are shared with TRBD1. V was clipped by 8 bases and J by 5 bases; unmatched bases: 7. Germline values: CDR1 MNHNS, CDR2 SASEGT. CDR3 length equals 13 residues. The CDR3 coding sequence is TGTGCCAGCGCTCACAGGGGGGGGACTGAAGCTTTCTTT. Its translation: CASAHRGGTEAFF.

A few counts support this clone. Sequence at one end of the junction differs from germline and may be a read error. V usage is TRBV7-7 and J usage is TRBJ2-5; no firm D call. Germline CDR1 reads SSHAT; CDR2 reads FNYEAQ (reference sequence). There are 13 residues in the CDR3. The CDR3 DNA follows: TGTGCTAGCAGCACCGCACAGTGGGAGACCCAGTACTTC. Translated, it gives CASSTAQWETQYF.

V and J are TRBV9 and TRBJ2-3; 7 bases fit TRBD2. Germline CDR1 and CDR2: SGDLS and YYNGEE. The ends lost 7 bases at V and 2 bases at J; junction bases unmatched: 7. The CDR3 sequence is 14 residues long. The CDR3 bases are TGTGCCAGCGAGAGAGCGGGATCCACAGATACGCAGTATTTT. Translation gives CASERAGSTDTQYF.

The chain has TRBV4-1 and TRBJ1-4; weak D call: TRBD1 (6 bases). Trimming removed 4 bases from V and 4 bases from J, with 16 bases in between. The CDR3 extends over 16 amino acids. Germline V gene lookup returns CDR1 MGHRA and CDR2 YSYEKL. The CDR3: CASSLLTGRVNEKLFF. In nucleotides, the CDR3 is TGCGCCAGCAGCCTTCTCACAGGGAGAGTTAATGAAAAACTGTTTTTT.

The chain uses TRBV6-6 and TRBJ2-2; D gene uncertain. CDR1 is MNHNY and CDR2 is SVGAGI in the germline V gene (reference sequence). The CDR3 is 13 residues long. Trimming took off 6 bases at V and 5 bases at J, with 10 bases between the two ends. For the CDR3, the DNA is TGTGCCAGCAGCCCTAGGCGTACCGGGGAGCTGTTTTTT. Its translation: CASSPRRTGELFF.

The chain combines TRBV6-5 with TRBJ2-7, with 13 bases lining up with TRBD2. CDR3 length: 15 amino acids. The ends lost 5 bases at V and 2 bases at J; junction bases unmatched: 3. Germline assignment: CDR1 MNHEY and CDR2 SVGAGI. For the CDR3, the DNA is TGTGCCAGCAGTCTCACTAGCGGGAGGGCCTACGAGCAGTACTTC. Translation gives CASSLTSGRAYEQYF.

The rearrangement uses TRBV19 and TRBJ2-1; D might be TRBD2 (5 bases). CDR3 size: 13 residues. From germline, CDR1 is LNHDA and CDR2 SQIVND (reference sequence). The V and J ends lost 6 bases and 5 bases respectively, with 11 bases between them. The CDR3 nucleotides read TGTGCCAGTAGAGGTCCCGGGAACAATGAGCAGTTCTTC. It yields the protein CASRGPGNNEQFF. The entire variable domain, with the rest obtained from reference TRBV19 and TRBJ2-1, is as follows: DGGITQSPKYLFRKEGQNVTLSCEQNLNHDAMYWYRQDPGQGLRLIYYSQIVNDFQKGDIAEGYSVSREKKESFPLTVTSAQKNPTAFYLCASRGPGNNEQFFGPGTRLTVL.

The CDR3 coding sequence is TGTGCCCACCTCGAAGGGCCTGGCGGGGAGCTGTTTTTT. Protein: CAHLEGPGGELFF. The gene calls are TRBV11-2 and TRBJ2-2; D is unresolved. The V end lost 11 bases, the J end lost 7 bases, and 17 bases lay between the germline ends. Germline V gives CDR1 SGHAT, CDR2 FQNNGV. This CDR3 is 13 amino acids long.

The rearrangement links TRBV18 to TRBJ2-7; 7 bases agree with TRBD2. CDR1 is KGHSH and CDR2 is LQKENI in the germline V gene. CDR3 size: 16 residues. With V trimmed by 4 bases and J by 3 bases, 12 bases remained unmatched. The CDR3 DNA reads TGTGCCAGCTCACGGGGGGGAGCGTGGGCCAACTACGAGCAGTACTTC. Its translation: CASSRGGAWANYEQYF.

This clone has only a few counts. The chain employs TRBV30 and TRBJ1-3; a possible D gene is TRBD1 (5 bases). The V and J ends lost 3 bases and 0 bases respectively, with 12 bases between them. Germline CDR1 reads GTSNPN; CDR2 reads SVGIG (reference sequence). The CDR3 consists of 15 residues. CDR3 sequence reads: CAWRTPGLSGNTIYF. The CDR3 DNA follows: TGTGCCTGGAGAACCCCAGGGCTCTCTGGAAACACCATATATTTT.

The chain employs TRBV11-2 and TRBJ1-2; 9 bases are a match to TRBD1. Germline V gene data show CDR1 as SGHAT and CDR2 as FQNNGV. With V trimmed by 3 bases and J by 8 bases, 19 bases remained unmatched. The CDR3 sequence is 18 residues long. CDR3 nucleotides: TGTGCCAGCAGCTTTAGGGCACCGGGACAGGGAGGTAAAGTCGGCTACACCTTC. It translates to CASSFRAPGQGGKVGYTF. The complete variable domain, with remaining parts taken from reference TRBV11-2 and TRBJ1-2, reads EAGVAQSPRYKIIEKRQSVAFWCNPISGHATLYWYQQILGQGPKLLIQFQNNGVVDDSQLPKDRFSAERLKGVDSTLKIQPAKLEDSAVYLCASSFRAPGQGGKVGYTFGSGTRLTVV.

This sequence joins TRBV29-1 and TRBJ2-3; a possible D gene is TRBD2 (6 bases). Germline V gene data show CDR1 as SQVTM and CDR2 as ANQGSEA. This CDR3 has 13 amino acids. The DNA for the CDR3 is TGCAGTGCTAGGTCGGGGGAAAGAAATACGCAGTATTTT. This codes for CSARSGERNTQYF.

The rearrangement uses TRBV6-1 and TRBJ2-4, with 11 bases lining up with TRBD2. In germline, CDR1 is MNHNS, CDR2 SASEGT. The CDR3 contains 16 residues. Trimming took 2 bases from V and 9 from J; bases not matched to a gene: 9. CDR3 sequence reads: CASSERTSGSSAIQYF. The CDR3, as DNA: TGTGCCAGCAGTGAAAGAACTAGCGGGAGTTCCGCCATTCAGTACTTC.

The rearrangement joins TRBV10-2 to TRBJ2-1; D uncertain. Trimming took off 2 bases at V and 4 bases at J, with 6 bases between the two ends. This CDR3 region has 13 residues. Germline CDR1 and CDR2: WSHSY and SAAADI. CDR3 bases: TGCGCCAGCAGTGAGACAAGTTACAATGAGCAGTTCTTC. Translated, it gives CASSETSYNEQFF.

This CDR3 reads CASSLGGPGLTEAFF. CDR3 in DNA: TGTGCCAGCAGCTTGGGTGGGCCGGGGCTCACTGAAGCTTTCTTT. V gene TRBV5-4 combines with J gene TRBJ1-1, with D perhaps matching TRBD1 (5 bases). This CDR3 has 15 residues. Deletions cut 0 bases from V and 4 bases from J, with 13 bases between. Germline V gene sequence: CDR1 SGHNT, CDR2 YYREEE (reference sequence).

The chain recombines TRBV5-5 with TRBJ2-7, with TRBD1 identical over 10 bases. Unmatched junction bases numbered 7, after V lost 4 bases and J lost 0 bases. CDR1 SGHKS and CDR2 YYEKEE come from the germline V gene (reference sequence). This CDR3 is 16 amino acids long. CDR3 sequence (DNA): TGTGCCAGCAGCCGACAGGGGGCTTCGAGCTCCTACGAGCAGTACTTC. Protein product: CASSRQGASSSYEQYF.

The chain employs TRBV2 and TRBJ2-7; D gene ambiguous. The V and J ends lost 7 bases and 1 base respectively, with 11 bases between them. Germline V gives CDR1 SNHLY, CDR2 FYNNEI. CDR3 length: 13 amino acids. CDR3 amino acids: CASNLWGSYEQYF. DNA for the CDR3: TGTGCCAGCAACCTTTGGGGTTCCTACGAGCAGTACTTC.